These 27 T cell receptor beta chains were sequenced from one sample in a study of blood T cells in healthy people across ages. A second about 7 to 12 cycle PCR used barcoded and J-beta primers. TCRdb processed the 5' RACE reads anew with MiXCR; each CDR3 protein has one entry. The sample lists 1.5 million to 2 million distinct CDR3 sequences, around half occurring once. What was sequenced was blood. The receptor source for this set is a woman aged 40 to 50 in good health.

This chain joins TRBV6-6 and TRBJ1-5; no definite D call. The CDR3 contains 14 residues. Germline V gene sequence: CDR1 MNHNY, CDR2 SVGAGI (reference sequence). Trimming left V 6 bases short and J 1 base short, with 10 bases between. The chain's CDR3 is CASSPPQSNQPQHF. Written as DNA, the CDR3 is TGTGCCAGCAGCCCCCCACAGAGCAATCAGCCCCAGCATTTT.

This clonotype was counted a few times. The V gene is TRBV7-2, the J gene TRBJ2-1; 8 bases match TRBD2. CDR3 size: 14 residues. The ends lost 5 bases at V and 10 bases at J; junction bases unmatched: 10. Per germline, CDR1 SGHTA and CDR2 FQGNSA. DNA of the CDR3: TGTGCCAGCAGCCTGTTGCTCAAGCGGGAGGAGCAGTTCTTC. Translation: CASSLLLKREEQFF.

V gene TRBV27 combines with J gene TRBJ2-1, with D possibly matching TRBD2 (6 bases). From germline, CDR1 is MNHEY and CDR2 SMNVEV (reference sequence). Trimming stripped 8 bases from V and 3 bases from J, with 17 bases between. The CDR3 sequence is 15 residues long. The CDR3 region has the DNA TGTGCCAGCGCACGTGTACGGGAGAGCTACAATGAGCAGTTCTTC. Its translation: CASARVRESYNEQFF.

This clonotype was counted between two and nine times. A read error may account for a junction end that differs from germline. This chain links TRBV5-1 with TRBJ2-7; the match to TRBD1 covers 9 bases. CDR3 length: 14 amino acids. Germline CDR1 and CDR2: SGHRS and YFSETQ. The CDR3 DNA is TGTGCCAGCAGCTTAGAGGGACAGGGCGACGAGCAGTACTTC. This sequence encodes CASSLEGQGDEQYF.

The J gene is TRBJ2-5, the V gene TRBV6-2 or TRBV6-3; a possible D gene is TRBD2 (5 bases). Trimming pared 0 bases from V and 4 bases from J, leaving 12 bases between. The CDR3 loop spans 15 amino acids. Germline V CDR1 and CDR2: MNHEY, SVGEGT. The CDR3 DNA is TGTGCCAGCAGTTACTCGGGTGGACTTCTAGAGACCCAGTACTTC. This gives the protein CASSYSGGLLETQYF.

The V and J genes are TRBV6-2 or TRBV6-3 and TRBJ2-3; tentative D call: TRBD2 (6 bases). The germline V and J ends were trimmed by 2 bases and 7 bases, with 13 bases remaining between them. In germline, CDR1 is MNHEY, CDR2 SVGEGT. CDR3 length: 14 residues. CDR3 protein: CASSYLAGQYTQYF. The CDR3 region has the DNA TGTGCCAGCAGTTACCTCGCGGGGCAATATACGCAGTATTTT.

V usage is TRBV4-1 and J usage is TRBJ1-2; D ambiguous. Germline V lookup: CDR1 MGHRA, CDR2 YSYEKL. CDR3 length: 17 amino acids. V was cut by 0 bases and J by 4 bases, with 18 bases left in between. This chain's CDR3 is CASSQDLARPPTYGYTF. The CDR3 nucleotides are TGCGCCAGCAGCCAAGATTTAGCGCGGCCACCGACCTATGGCTACACCTTC.

The gene calls are TRBV7-9 and TRBJ1-5, with D possibly TRBD1 on 6 matching bases. Deletions cut 1 base from V and 5 bases from J, with 12 bases between. This CDR3 comprises 15 residues. Germline V gene lookup returns CDR1 SEHNR and CDR2 FQNEAQ (reference sequence). Written as DNA, the CDR3 is TGTGCCAGCAGCTTAGATCTGGGGGCGCATCAGCCCCAGCATTTT. Encoded protein: CASSLDLGAHQPQHF.

The chain employs TRBV4-3 and TRBJ2-7; a possible D gene is TRBD1 (5 bases). Germline V gene lookup returns CDR1 LGHNA and CDR2 YSLEER. Trimming shortened V by 7 bases and J by 0 bases, and 10 bases separated the two germline ends. CDR3 length: 13 amino acids. The CDR3, as DNA: TGCGCCAGCATCAGGGTCCTCTCCTACGAGCAGTACTTC. It specifies CASIRVLSYEQYF.

This clonotype was detected only a few times. The chain links TRBV9 to TRBJ2-4, with 10 bases lining up with TRBD1. This CDR3 has 16 amino acids. V lost 7 bases and J lost 7; bases outside the gene matches: 14. Per the germline V gene, CDR1 is SGDLS and CDR2 is YYNGEE. CDR3: CASGLGETGGKNIQYF. In DNA form, the CDR3 reads TGTGCCAGCGGGTTAGGGGAGACAGGGGGCAAGAACATTCAGTACTTC.

The chain carries TRBV28 and TRBJ1-6, with 8 bases lining up with TRBD1. Unmatched junction bases numbered 4, after V lost 2 bases and J lost 7 bases. Germline V gene lookup returns CDR1 MDHEN and CDR2 SYDVKM. The CDR3 is 15 residues long. Written as DNA, the CDR3 is TGTGCCAGCAGTTTACAGGGGGCAGGAAATTCACCCCTCCACTTT. Its translation is CASSLQGAGNSPLHF.

The chain has TRBV5-1 and TRBJ2-5; 7 nucleotides align to TRBD2. The J call may be wrong; the DNA end is better matched by TRBJ2-7. This CDR3 contains 13 residues. The germline gives CDR1 SGHRS, CDR2 YFSETQ. The CDR3 DNA follows: TGCGCCAGCAGCGGGAGGGACGGCCACGAGCAGTACTTC. Amino acid sequence: CASSGRDGHEQYF.

This clonotype was seen a few times. The chain links TRBV7-8 to TRBJ2-5; TRBD2 aligns across 8 bases. The CDR3 has 16 residues. V lost 1 base and J lost 5; bases outside the gene matches: 9. Germline V lookup: CDR1 SGHVS, CDR2 FQNEAQ. The CDR3 region is CASSLDRGGRSETQYF. The CDR3 DNA is TGTGCCAGCAGCTTAGATCGGGGGGGCCGGAGTGAGACCCAGTACTTC.

The genes are TRBV10-3 and TRBJ2-1; tentatively, D is TRBD2 (6 bases). Germline V gives CDR1 ENHRY, CDR2 SYGVKD. The germline V and J ends were trimmed by 8 bases and 8 bases, with 16 bases remaining between them. This CDR3 contains 13 residues. The CDR3 sequence: CAIGSGFNDEQFF. CDR3 nucleotide sequence: TGTGCCATCGGTAGCGGTTTTAACGATGAGCAGTTCTTC.

This chain links TRBV4-1 with TRBJ2-1, with TRBD1 matching 9 bases. Germline V gives CDR1 MGHRA, CDR2 YSYEKL. The J segment lost 8 bases and the V segment lost 4 bases, leaving 9 bases of the junction unmatched. The CDR3 runs to 15 residues. The CDR3 sequence: CASSRDRERSYEQFF. The CDR3 nucleotides read TGCGCCAGCAGCCGGGACAGGGAAAGGAGTTATGAGCAGTTCTTC.

This clonotype has more than one count but fewer than ten. J is TRBJ2-3 and V is TRBV29-1; D remains unclear. The ends were cut back, 1 base at V and 4 bases at J, with 18 bases in the middle. This CDR3 has 16 residues. Germline CDR1 is SQVTM and CDR2 is ANQGSEA. The CDR3 DNA reads as TGCAGCGTTGAAGGTGGCGGAAAGAGAATCCCAGATACGCAGTATTTT. It is translated as CSVEGGGKRIPDTQYF.

This clonotype was counted a few times. This rearrangement joins TRBV11-2 to TRBJ2-1; TRBD2 matches 7 bases. The CDR3 totals 13 residues. J was trimmed by 8 bases and V by 7 bases; bases with no gene match: 8. Germline V gene lookup returns CDR1 SGHAT and CDR2 FQNNGV. CDR3: CASKPTSFDEQFF. For the CDR3, the DNA is TGTGCCAGCAAGCCGACTAGCTTCGATGAGCAGTTCTTC.

J is TRBJ2-1 and V is TRBV7-2; 13 bases line up with TRBD2. CDR1 and CDR2 from the germline V gene are SGHTA and FQGNSA. J lost 8 bases, V lost 5 bases, and 12 bases had no gene match. This CDR3 comprises 17 residues. CDR3: CASSPSGLAGAKDEQFF. The CDR3 coding sequence is TGTGCCAGCAGCCCAAGCGGACTAGCGGGGGCAAAGGATGAGCAGTTCTTC.

This clonotype was detected once. The V gene is TRBV6-2 or TRBV6-3, the J gene TRBJ1-5; 8 bases map to TRBD1. The trim removed 4 bases at V and 0 bases at J, leaving 8 bases unmatched. CDR3 length: 17 residues. Germline CDR1 and CDR2: MNHEY and SVGEGT. This CDR3 reads CASSFPTGTGSNQPQHF. CDR3 DNA sequence: TGTGCCAGCAGTTTCCCTACCGGGACAGGTAGCAATCAGCCCCAGCATTTT.

The chain joins TRBV29-1 to TRBJ1-5; TRBD1 matches 12 bases. V lost 6 bases to trimming and J lost 6 bases; unmatched junction nucleotides: 3. The germline gives CDR1 SQVTM, CDR2 ANQGSEA. The CDR3 sequence is 13 residues long. The DNA for the CDR3 is TGCAGCGTCGGGACAGGGGGCACTCAGCCCCAGCATTTT. Protein sequence: CSVGTGGTQPQHF.

With regard to this clonotype: Germline is not matched at one junction end, which may reflect a read error. V usage is TRBV14 and J usage is TRBJ2-2; 12 positions agree with TRBD2. Looked up from germline, CDR1 is SGHDN and CDR2 is FVKESK. The CDR3 totals 16 residues. CDR3 nucleotide sequence: TGTGCCGGCAGCCAGGGACTAGCGGGCCGAAGAGGGGAGCTGTTTTTT. It is translated as CAGSQGLAGRRGELFF.

V gene TRBV19 combines with J gene TRBJ2-1; 7 bases are shared with TRBD1. Germline assignment: CDR1 LNHDA and CDR2 SQIVND (reference sequence). The CDR3 contains 15 residues. Germline trimming cut 6 bases from V and 0 bases from J; bases unmatched to any gene: 5. The CDR3 loop reads CASRKRDSSYNEQFF. The DNA of the CDR3 is TGTGCCAGTAGAAAAAGGGACAGCTCCTACAATGAGCAGTTCTTC.

The V call is TRBV4-1, the J call TRBJ2-7, with 12 positions matching TRBD2. The DNA end is more similar to TRBJ2-5, so the J call may be wrong. The germline V gene encodes CDR1 MGHRA and CDR2 YSYEKL. The CDR3 length is 16 residues. CDR3 amino acids: CASSPSGGTSGETQYF. In DNA form, the CDR3 reads TGCGCCAGCAGTCCATCCGGAGGGACTAGCGGGGAGACCCAGTACTTC.

This clonotype was counted a few times. This chain links TRBV4-2 with TRBJ1-2, with TRBD1 matching over 7 bases. CDR1 is LGHNA and CDR2 is YNFKEQ in the germline V gene. The length of the CDR3 is 16 residues. Trimming at V came to 0 bases and at J to 4 bases, leaving 8 bases not matched to a gene. The CDR3 DNA is TGTGCCAGCAGCCAAGATTTAGGGGGCGTCGGCTATGGCTACACCTTC. The encoded protein is CASSQDLGGVGYGYTF.

CDR3 protein: CARGGSSYNEQFF. CDR3 in DNA: TGTGCCAGAGGAGGGAGCTCCTACAATGAGCAGTTCTTC. The chain carries TRBV2 and TRBJ2-1, with a tentative D call TRBD2 (6 bases). The CDR3 loop spans 13 amino acids. Between the trimmed V and J ends, which lost 9 bases and 0 bases, there was a span of 9 bases. Germline loops: CDR1 SNHLY, CDR2 FYNNEI.

The chain uses TRBV29-1 and TRBJ2-2; D is uncertain. The V gene lost 5 bases and the J gene lost 0 bases, with 16 bases spanning the gap. The CDR3 length is 16 residues. The germline gives CDR1 SQVTM, CDR2 ANQGSEA. The DNA for the CDR3 is TGCAGCGTTCCCTCCGCCAAACAACCGAACACCGGGGAGCTGTTTTTT. Amino acids: CSVPSAKQPNTGELFF.

The rearrangement uses TRBV20-1 and TRBJ2-3; maybe TRBD2 (6 bases). Germline V gene lookup returns CDR1 DFQATT and CDR2 SNEGSKA (reference sequence). V was clipped by 0 bases and J by 5 bases, with 18 bases between them. This CDR3 has 16 amino acids. In DNA form, the CDR3 reads TGCAGTGCTAGAGATCGAGCGGGCCTTCGAGGAGATACGCAGTATTTT. Translated: CSARDRAGLRGDTQYF.